A selection of T cell receptor beta chains follows, all from one sample in a study of control samples from healthy donors and cancer patients. Profiled with immunoSEQ multiplex PCR; TCRdb holds only in-frame clones, not every one. The sample has around 93,000 clones; just over 85% are singletons. Sequencing input: blood. The receptors were gathered from a man aged 25-45 years in good health. CDR3s include the opening cysteine and the closing phenylalanine or tryptophan. A D gene is named only where the DNA matches it firmly. Clone sizes are given selectively: once, few, many, or a class where the clone is expanded.

v_call	clone_size	j_call	d_call	cdr3_nt	cdr3_aa
TRBV5-1	.	TRBJ2-1	.	TGCGCCAGCAGCACCGGGACTTCACCTGAGCAGTTCTTC	CASSTGTSPEQFF
TRBV9	.	TRBJ2-2	TRBD2	TGTGCCAGCAGTGACGGCGGGAGAGACACCGGGGAGCTGTTTTTT	CASSDGGRDTGELFF
TRBV14	many	TRBJ2-7	.	TGTGCCAGCAGCCAGGTGGCCAGCGCCTACGAGCAGTACTTC	CASSQVASAYEQYF
TRBV28	.	TRBJ2-7	TRBD2	TGTGCCAGCAGTTCGATCGTTAGGACTAGCGGAGAATACGAGCAGTACTTC	CASSSIVRTSGEYEQYF
TRBV6-1	once	TRBJ2-5	.	TGTGCCAGCAGTGAAGGTGAGGGGGTAGAGACCCAGTACTTC	CASSEGEGVETQYF
TRBV9	.	TRBJ2-5	.	TGTGCCAGCAGCGTGGATCTGTCCTTCCAAGAGACCCAGTACTTC	CASSVDLSFQETQYF
TRBV15	.	TRBJ2-5	TRBD1	TGTGCCACCAGCAGAGCAGGGGGCGCGTGGGAAGTACAAGAGACCCAGTACTTC	CATSRAGGAWEVQETQYF
TRBV11-3	.	TRBJ2-1	TRBD2	TGTGCCAGCAGCTTAGGACTAGCGGGAGGGGTCGTTTACAATGAGCAGTTCTTC	CASSLGLAGGVVYNEQFF
TRBV5-1	.	TRBJ2-7	TRBD2	TGCGCCAGCAGCGTTAGCGGGAGTGATTTCGAGCAGTACTTC	CASSVSGSDFEQYF
TRBV27	.	TRBJ1-5	.	TGTGCCAGCAGTTTCTCCCATGATCAGCCCCAGCATTTT	CASSFSHDQPQHF
TRBV5-5	.	TRBJ2-4	.	TGTGCCAGCAGCTTGGCCCAGGGCGAAAACATTCAGTACTTC	CASSLAQGENIQYF
TRBV7-2	.	TRBJ1-2	.	TGTGCCAGCAGCTTAGCGGTAGACAGCTACTATGGCTACACCTTC	CASSLAVDSYYGYTF
TRBV25-1	.	TRBJ2-2	TRBD1	TGTGCCAGCAGTGACGCACAGGGGGTACCTTGGAACACCGGGGAGCTGTTTTTT	CASSDAQGVPWNTGELFF
TRBV2	.	TRBJ1-5	.	TGTGCCAGCAGTGAAGCGGGGGCGTTACAAAATCAGCCCCAGCATTTT	CASSEAGALQNQPQHF
TRBV24-1	.	TRBJ1-5	.	TGTGCCACCAGTGATTCAGGGTCCGGGGATCAGCCCCAGCATTTT	CATSDSGSGDQPQHF
TRBV11-3	.	TRBJ2-3	TRBD2	TGTGCCAGCAGCTCCGCGGGAGGGCCAAGCACAGATACGCAGTATTTT	CASSSAGGPSTDTQYF
TRBV6-2/TRBV6-3	.	TRBJ2-7	.	TGTGCCAGCAGTCAGACAGGTGCTACCTACGAGCAGTACTTC	CASSQTGATYEQYF
TRBV7-9	.	TRBJ1-1	TRBD1	TGTGCCAGCAGCGCCCCAGACAGGGTGGCGGCCTCCCCTGAAGCTTTCTTT	CASSAPDRVAASPEAFF
TRBV4-1	few	TRBJ2-3	.	TGCGCCAGCAGCTCCCTAGGACTAGATACGCAGTATTTT	CASSSLGLDTQYF
TRBV13	.	TRBJ2-2	.	TGTGCCAGCAGCTTTTCCGGGGAGCTGTTTTTT	CASSFSGELFF
TRBV23-1	once	TRBJ2-6	.	TGCGCCAGCAGTCCTGGGGCCAACGTCCTGACTTTC	CASSPGANVLTF
TRBV20-1	.	TRBJ2-3	TRBD2	TGCAGTGCTAGCGAAACTAGCGTGCATTTT	CSASETSVHF
TRBV10-1	.	TRBJ2-2	.	TGCGCCAGCAGGGCAGGGGCCACCGGGGAGCTGTTTTTT	CASRAGATGELFF
TRBV5-1	.	TRBJ2-3	.	TGCGCCAGCAGCTGGGATCCTCTTCCAGATACGCAGTATTTT	CASSWDPLPDTQYF
TRBV28	.	TRBJ2-6	.	TGTGCCAGCAGTACAAGAGGGCCCGGGGCCAACGTCCTGACTTTC	CASSTRGPGANVLTF
TRBV5-6	.	TRBJ2-4	.	TGTGCCAGCAGCTTGAGGGTGAACATTCAGTACTTC	CASSLRVNIQYF
TRBV4-2	.	TRBJ2-3	.	TGTGCCAGCAGCCCGGATAAACTCGTTCGGGGAATCACAGATACGCAGTATTTT	CASSPDKLVRGITDTQYF
TRBV3-1/TRBV3-2	.	TRBJ2-7	.	TGTGCCAGCAGCCAAGAATCGTACGAGCAGTACTTC	CASSQESYEQYF
TRBV24-1	.	TRBJ2-1	TRBD2	TGTGCCACCAGTGATCCCGGGGGTAGAGGAGCGGGATGGGACAATGAGCAGTTCTTC	CATSDPGGRGAGWDNEQFF
TRBV11-2	.	TRBJ2-7	TRBD2	TGTGCCAGCAGCCGGACTAGCGGGAGTACGTCCTACGAGCAGTACTTC	CASSRTSGSTSYEQYF
TRBV11-2	.	TRBJ1-1	.	TGTGCCAGCAGCTTAGACGGCAGGGTGAACACTGAAGCTTTCTTT	CASSLDGRVNTEAFF
TRBV27	few	TRBJ1-2	.	TGTGCCAGCAGCCCTGCAGGGTATCGGCCTTGGGGCTACACCTTC	CASSPAGYRPWGYTF
TRBV6-2/TRBV6-3	few	TRBJ2-5	.	TGTGCCAGCAGTACTAACAGGAGGCCAAGTGGGACCCAGTACTTC	CASSTNRRPSGTQYF
TRBV11-3	.	TRBJ2-7	.	TGTGCCAGCAGCCCTAACCCGACAGGAGCTCGGGACGAGCAGTACTTC	CASSPNPTGARDEQYF
TRBV18	.	TRBJ2-2	TRBD2	TGTGCCAGCTCACCAATCAGTTCGGGAAGCGGGAGCGGGGAGCTGTTTTTT	CASSPISSGSGSGELFF
TRBV14	once	TRBJ2-7	.	TGTGCCAGCAGCCGTGCAGGTGTGGTGGGGAGCGAGCAGTACTTC	CASSRAGVVGSEQYF
TRBV5-4	few	TRBJ1-2	.	TGTGCCAGCAGCTTGGGGGTAGGGAACTATGGCTACACCTTC	CASSLGVGNYGYTF
TRBV30	.	TRBJ1-5	.	TGTGCCTGGAACGCGGGGGCCGTCAATCAGCCCCAGCATTTT	CAWNAGAVNQPQHF
TRBV29-1	.	TRBJ2-5	TRBD1	TGCAGCGTTGAAGATACACAGGGGGCCTGGGAGACCCAGTACTTC	CSVEDTQGAWETQYF
TRBV7-6	.	TRBJ1-1	TRBD1	TGTGCCAGCAGCCCAGGGGGGAACACTGAAGCTTTCTTT	CASSPGGNTEAFF
TRBV9	once	TRBJ1-1	.	TGTGCCAGCAGCGTACGGGCAGGAGCCGGCACTGAAGCTTTCTTT	CASSVRAGAGTEAFF
TRBV5-4	.	TRBJ1-1	.	TGTGCCAGCAGCTTGTTGAACACTGAAGCTTTCTTT	CASSLLNTEAFF
TRBV7-9	.	TRBJ2-7	TRBD1	TGTGCCAGCAGCTTCATCCGGACAGGGGGCAACGAGCAGTACTTC	CASSFIRTGGNEQYF
TRBV7-9	.	TRBJ2-4	.	TGTGCCAGCAGCATTCAGGGTCTACACATTCAGTACTTC	CASSIQGLHIQYF
TRBV10-3	.	TRBJ2-3	.	TGTGCCACGGGACGTAACCGGGACCTAACAGATACGCAGTATTTT	CATGRNRDLTDTQYF
TRBV5-1	.	TRBJ2-5	.	TGCGCCAGCAGCTTGGACGCGGCCCAAGAGACCCAGTACTTC	CASSLDAAQETQYF
TRBV6-5	.	TRBJ2-5	TRBD1	TGTGCCATCAAGACAGGGAGTGGATTTCAAGAGACCCAGTACTTC	CAIKTGSGFQETQYF
TRBV5-8	.	TRBJ1-1	TRBD1	TGTGCCAGCAGCTTAATACTCGGAACAGGGGTGAACACTGAAGCTTTCTTT	CASSLILGTGVNTEAFF
TRBV7-8	.	TRBJ1-2	.	TGTGCCAGCAGCCGCCCCGGGAACTATGGCTACACCTTC	CASSRPGNYGYTF
TRBV28	.	TRBJ1-5	.	TGTGCCAGCAGTTTTCGGGGTTATAGCAATCAGCCCCAGCATTTT	CASSFRGYSNQPQHF
TRBV5-1	.	TRBJ2-6	TRBD1	TGCGCCAGCAGCTTGGAGGCCGGACAGGGAAGGGCTGGGGCCAACGTCCTGACTTTC	CASSLEAGQGRAGANVLTF
TRBV7-9	.	TRBJ2-5	TRBD2	TGTGCCAGCAGTCTAGCGGGAGATCGGCAAGAGACCCAGTACTTC	CASSLAGDRQETQYF
TRBV6-1	.	TRBJ1-3	TRBD1	TGTGCCAGCAGTGACGTCGGGGACAGGGAAAACACCATATATTTT	CASSDVGDRENTIYF
TRBV15	.	TRBJ1-3	.	TGTGCCACCAGCAGATGGGACCCGGGAAAAGGAAACACCATATATTTT	CATSRWDPGKGNTIYF
TRBV11-2	.	TRBJ2-5	.	TGTGCCAGCAGCCAAACTGGCCGGGCCCAGTACTTC	CASSQTGRAQYF
TRBV30	.	TRBJ1-2	.	TGTGCCTGGAAAAGAGAAAGCGCGGTGCTCTATGGCTACACCTTC	CAWKRESAVLYGYTF
TRBV6-5	.	TRBJ1-2	.	TGTGCCAGCAGTTACACGAACTATGGCTACACCTTC	CASSYTNYGYTF